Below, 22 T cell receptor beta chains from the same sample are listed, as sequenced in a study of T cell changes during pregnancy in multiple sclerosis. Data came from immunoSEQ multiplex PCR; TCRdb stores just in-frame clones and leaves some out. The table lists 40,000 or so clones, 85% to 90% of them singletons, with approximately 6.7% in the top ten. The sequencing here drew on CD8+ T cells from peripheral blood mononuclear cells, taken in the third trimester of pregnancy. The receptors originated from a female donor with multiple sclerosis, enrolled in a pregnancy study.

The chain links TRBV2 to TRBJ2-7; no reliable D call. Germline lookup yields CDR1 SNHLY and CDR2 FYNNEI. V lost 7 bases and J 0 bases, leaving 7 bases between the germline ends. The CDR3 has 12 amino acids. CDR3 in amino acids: CASKPNSYEQYF. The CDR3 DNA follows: TGTGCCAGCAAACCTAACTCCTACGAGCAGTACTTC.

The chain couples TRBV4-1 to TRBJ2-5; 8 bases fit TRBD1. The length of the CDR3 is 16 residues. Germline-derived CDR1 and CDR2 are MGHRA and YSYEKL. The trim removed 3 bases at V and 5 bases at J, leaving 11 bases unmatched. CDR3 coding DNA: TGCGCCAGCAGCCAGAGACAGGGGTGGAGGGGGGAGACCCAGTACTTC. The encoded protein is CASSQRQGWRGETQYF.

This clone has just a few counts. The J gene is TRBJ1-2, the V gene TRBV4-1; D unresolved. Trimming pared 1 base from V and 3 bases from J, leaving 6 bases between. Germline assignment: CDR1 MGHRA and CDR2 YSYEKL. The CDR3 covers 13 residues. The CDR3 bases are TGCGCCAGCAGCCAAGTGTCTGACTATGGCTACACCTTC. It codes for CASSQVSDYGYTF.

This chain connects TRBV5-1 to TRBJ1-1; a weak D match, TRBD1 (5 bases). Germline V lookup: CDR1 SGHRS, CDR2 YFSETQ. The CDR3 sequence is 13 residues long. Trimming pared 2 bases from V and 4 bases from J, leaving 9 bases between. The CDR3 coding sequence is TGCGCCAGCAGCTTATCAGGGCCCACTGAAGCTTTCTTT. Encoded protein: CASSLSGPTEAFF.

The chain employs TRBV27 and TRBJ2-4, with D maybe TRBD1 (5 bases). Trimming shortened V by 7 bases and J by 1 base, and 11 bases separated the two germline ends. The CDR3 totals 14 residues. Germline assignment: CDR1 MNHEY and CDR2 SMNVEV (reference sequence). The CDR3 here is CASTPTAAKNIQYF. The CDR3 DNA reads TGTGCCAGCACCCCGACAGCGGCCAAAAACATTCAGTACTTC.

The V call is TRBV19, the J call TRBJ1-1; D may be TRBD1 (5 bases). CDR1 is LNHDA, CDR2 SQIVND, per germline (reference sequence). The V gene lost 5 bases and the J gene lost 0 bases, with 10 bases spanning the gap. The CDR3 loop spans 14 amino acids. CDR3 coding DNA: TGTGCCAGTAGTCCACAGGCTATGAACACTGAAGCTTTCTTT. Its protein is CASSPQAMNTEAFF.

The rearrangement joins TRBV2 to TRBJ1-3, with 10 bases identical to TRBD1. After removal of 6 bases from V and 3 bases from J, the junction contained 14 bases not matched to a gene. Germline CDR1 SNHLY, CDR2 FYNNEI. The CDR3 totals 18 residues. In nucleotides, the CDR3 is TGTGCCAGCAGCGCGCTATACTCCGGGACAGGGGTTGGAAACACCATATATTTT. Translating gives CASSALYSGTGVGNTIYF.

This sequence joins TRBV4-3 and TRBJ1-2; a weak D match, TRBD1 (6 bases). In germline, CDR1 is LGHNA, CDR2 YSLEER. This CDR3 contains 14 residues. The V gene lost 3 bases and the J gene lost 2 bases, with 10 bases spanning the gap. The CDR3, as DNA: TGCGCCAGCAGCCATGAACAGGGAAACTATGGCTACACCTTC. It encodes CASSHEQGNYGYTF.

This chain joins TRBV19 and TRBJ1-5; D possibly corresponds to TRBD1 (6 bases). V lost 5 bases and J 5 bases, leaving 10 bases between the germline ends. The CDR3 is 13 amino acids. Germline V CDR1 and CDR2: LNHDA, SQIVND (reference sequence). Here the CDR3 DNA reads TGTGCCAGTAGTGACCGGACAGATCAGCCCCAGCATTTT. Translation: CASSDRTDQPQHF.

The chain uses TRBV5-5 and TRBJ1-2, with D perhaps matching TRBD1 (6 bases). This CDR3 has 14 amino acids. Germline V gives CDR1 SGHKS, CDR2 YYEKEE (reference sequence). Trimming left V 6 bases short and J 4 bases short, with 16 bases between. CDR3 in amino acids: CASTLVQGSYGYTF. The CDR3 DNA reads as TGTGCCAGCACCCTTGTGCAGGGGTCCTATGGCTACACCTTC.

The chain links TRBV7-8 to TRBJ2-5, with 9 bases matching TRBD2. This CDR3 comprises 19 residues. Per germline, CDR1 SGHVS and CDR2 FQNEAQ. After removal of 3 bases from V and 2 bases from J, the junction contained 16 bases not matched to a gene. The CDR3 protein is CASSFSAGGWGGEQETQYF. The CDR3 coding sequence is TGTGCCAGCAGCTTTTCAGCGGGGGGTTGGGGAGGCGAGCAAGAGACCCAGTACTTC.

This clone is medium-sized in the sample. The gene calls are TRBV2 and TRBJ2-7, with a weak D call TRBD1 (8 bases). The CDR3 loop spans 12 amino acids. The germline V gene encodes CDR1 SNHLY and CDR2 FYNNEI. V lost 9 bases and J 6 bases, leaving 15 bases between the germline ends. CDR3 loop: CASRTGRVEQYF. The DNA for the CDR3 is TGTGCCAGTAGGACAGGGAGGGTCGAGCAGTACTTC.

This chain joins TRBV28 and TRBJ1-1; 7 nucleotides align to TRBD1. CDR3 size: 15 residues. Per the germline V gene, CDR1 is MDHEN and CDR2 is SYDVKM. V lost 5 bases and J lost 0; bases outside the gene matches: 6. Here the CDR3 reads CASSTRDRLNTEAFF. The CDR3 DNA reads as TGTGCCAGCAGTACCCGGGACAGATTGAACACTGAAGCTTTCTTT.

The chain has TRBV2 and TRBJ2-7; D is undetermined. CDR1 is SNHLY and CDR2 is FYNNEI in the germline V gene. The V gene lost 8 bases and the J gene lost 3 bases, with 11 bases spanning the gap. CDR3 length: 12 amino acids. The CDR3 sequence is CASSFLFYEQYF. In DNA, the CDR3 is TGTGCCAGCTCGTTCCTGTTCTACGAGCAGTACTTC.

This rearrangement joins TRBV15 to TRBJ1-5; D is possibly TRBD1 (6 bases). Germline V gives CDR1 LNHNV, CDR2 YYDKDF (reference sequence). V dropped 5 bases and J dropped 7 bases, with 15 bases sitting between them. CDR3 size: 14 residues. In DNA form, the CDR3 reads TGTGCCACCAGCTGGACAGAGGGGCTGCAGCCCCAGCATTTT. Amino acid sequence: CATSWTEGLQPQHF.

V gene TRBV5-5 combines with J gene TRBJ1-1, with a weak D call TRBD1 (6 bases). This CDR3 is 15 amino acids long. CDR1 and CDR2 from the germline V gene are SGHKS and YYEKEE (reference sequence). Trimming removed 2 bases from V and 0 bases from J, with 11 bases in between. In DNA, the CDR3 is TGTGCCAGCAGCTTCTGGACAGTTATGAACACTGAAGCTTTCTTT. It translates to CASSFWTVMNTEAFF.

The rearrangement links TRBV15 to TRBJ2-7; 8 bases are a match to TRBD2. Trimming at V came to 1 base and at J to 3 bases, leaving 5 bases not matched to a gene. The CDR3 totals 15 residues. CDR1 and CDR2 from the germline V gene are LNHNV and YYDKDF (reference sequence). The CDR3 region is CATSRGGLELYEQYF. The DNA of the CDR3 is TGTGCCACCAGCAGAGGGGGACTAGAACTCTACGAGCAGTACTTC. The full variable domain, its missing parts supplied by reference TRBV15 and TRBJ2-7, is DAMVIQNPRYQVTQFGKPVTLSCSQTLNHNVMYWYQQKSSQAPKLLFHYYDKDFNNEADTPDNFQSRRPNTSFCFLDIRSPGLGDTAMYLCATSRGGLELYEQYFGPGTRLTVT.

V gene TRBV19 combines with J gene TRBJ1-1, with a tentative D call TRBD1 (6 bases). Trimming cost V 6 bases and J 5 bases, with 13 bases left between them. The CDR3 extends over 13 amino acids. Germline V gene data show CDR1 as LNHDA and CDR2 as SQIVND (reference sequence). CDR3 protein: CASRPTGPTEAFF. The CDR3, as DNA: TGTGCCAGTAGACCGACAGGTCCTACTGAAGCTTTCTTT.

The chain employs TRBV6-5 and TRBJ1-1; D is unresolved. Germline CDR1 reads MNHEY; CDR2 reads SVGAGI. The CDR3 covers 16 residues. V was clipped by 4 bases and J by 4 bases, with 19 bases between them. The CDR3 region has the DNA TGTGCCAGCAGTTCCATTTTCTCTCGGGTTGGCACTGAAGCTTTCTTT. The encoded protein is CASSSIFSRVGTEAFF.

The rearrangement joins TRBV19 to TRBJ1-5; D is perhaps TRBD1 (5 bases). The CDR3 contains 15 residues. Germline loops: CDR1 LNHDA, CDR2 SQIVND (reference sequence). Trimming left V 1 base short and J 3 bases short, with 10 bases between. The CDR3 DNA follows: TGTGCCAGTAGTATAGGGATGACAGACAATCAGCCCCAGCATTTT. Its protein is CASSIGMTDNQPQHF. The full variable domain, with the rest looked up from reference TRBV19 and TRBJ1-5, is DGGITQSPKYLFRKEGQNVTLSCEQNLNHDAMYWYRQDPGQGLRLIYYSQIVNDFQKGDIAEGYSVSREKKESFPLTVTSAQKNPTAFYLCASSIGMTDNQPQHFGDGTRLSIL.

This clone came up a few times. DNA of the CDR3: TGTGCCAGCAGTGAAATTAGCTCCTATAATTCACCCCTCCACTTT. Translated, it gives CASSEISSYNSPLHF. This chain links TRBV25-1 with TRBJ1-6, with D unresolved. V was trimmed by 2 bases and J by 0 bases, leaving 5 bases between them. CDR1 is MGHDK, CDR2 SYGVNS, per germline. This CDR3 is built from 15 residues.

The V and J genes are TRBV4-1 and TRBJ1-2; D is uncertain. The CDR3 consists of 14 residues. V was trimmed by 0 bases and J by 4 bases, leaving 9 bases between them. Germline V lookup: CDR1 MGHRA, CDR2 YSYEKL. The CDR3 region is CASSQDSLVYGYTF. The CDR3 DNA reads TGCGCCAGCAGCCAAGACTCACTGGTCTATGGCTACACCTTC.